This TCR beta chain was recovered during a study of early T cells in non-severe SARS-CoV-2 infection. Study-level information: Sequencing was performed on bulk RNA from unsorted whole blood, leaving chains unpaired.

Findings and limits, study-wide: VDJdb matching, biased toward anti-spike CD8 responses, missed private and CD4 specificities.

Each single cDNA molecule received a unique molecular identifier. TCRdb re-called the 5' RACE reads through MiXCR, storing one row per CDR3 protein. This table has fewer than 85,000 distinct CDR3 sequences, 14% appearing once. This clonotype has a count of ten or more. Antigen specificity is unknown. Germline CDR1 reads SGHRS; CDR2 reads YFSETQ. V lost 0 bases to trimming and J lost 3 bases, with 10 bases between them. The CDR3 loop spans 14 amino acids. The starting material was whole blood, obtained at baseline. The chain carries TRBV5-1 and TRBJ2-7, with D maybe TRBD1 (6 bases). This clonotype was sampled from an adult who was a healthcare worker with PCR-confirmed SARS-CoV-2 infection or an uninfected control (not recorded which). In DNA, the CDR3 is TGCGCCAGCAGCTTGGAGGACAGCAACTACGAGCAGTACTTC. Translated, it gives CASSLEDSNYEQYF. The full variable domain, completed using reference TRBV5-1 and TRBJ2-7, is KAGVTQTPRYLIKTRGQQVTLSCSPISGHRSVSWYQQTPGQGLQFLFEYFSETQRNKGNFPGRFSGRQFSNSRSEMNVSTLELGDSALYLCASSLEDSNYEQYFGPGTRLTVT.